The 11 T cell receptor beta chains reported below all come from one sample, sequenced in a study of T-cell reconstitution after alpha-beta-depleted transplantation in children. The TCRbeta library was prepared with unique molecular identifiers. TCRdb reprocessed the PCR reads with MiXCR, giving one entry per CDR3 protein. The sample comprises 610,000 or so distinct CDR3 sequences, more than 20% of which are singletons, and under 45% rests with the top ten. The source material was PBMCs, sampled before TCRalphabeta/CD19-depleted stem cell transplant. The origin of the receptors is a boy under two years old with Wiskott-Aldrich syndrome, due to receive a stem cell transplant.

This clonotype occurred a few times. J is TRBJ2-1 and V is TRBV10-3; tentative D call: TRBD2 (6 bases). CDR1 and CDR2 from the germline V gene are ENHRY and SYGVKD. Trimming took off 2 bases at V and 5 bases at J, with 13 bases between the two ends. The CDR3 sequence is 15 residues long. The CDR3 DNA follows: TGTGCCATCAGTGAGCCTACCGGACTACACAATGAGCAGTTCTTC. Translating it yields CAISEPTGLHNEQFF.

In its sample, this clonotype was seen a few times. The chain carries TRBV5-1 and TRBJ1-5; TRBD1 matches 9 bases. The CDR3 is made up of 15 amino acids. V lost 3 bases and J lost 7; bases outside the gene matches: 8. The germline V gene encodes CDR1 SGHRS and CDR2 YFSETQ. The CDR3 region is CASSSGTGSRQPQHF. The CDR3 DNA follows: TGCGCCAGCAGCTCCGGGACAGGGTCACGACAGCCCCAGCATTTT.

The CDR3 DNA sequence: TGCAGTGCTCCCGGGACAGTTAACACTGAAGCTTTCTTT. Translation gives CSAPGTVNTEAFF. V is TRBV20-1 and J is TRBJ1-1, with 7 bases that match TRBD1. The CDR3 runs to 13 residues. From germline, CDR1 is DFQATT and CDR2 SNEGSKA (reference sequence). V lost 5 bases and J lost 2; bases outside the gene matches: 5.

A few counts support this clonotype. Germline is not matched at one junction end, which may reflect a read error. The chain is built from TRBV12-3 or TRBV12-4 and TRBJ2-7; the match to TRBD2 covers 8 bases. This CDR3 has 14 residues. The CDR3 is CASSIAGLAYEQYF. CDR3 bases: TGTGCCAGCAGTATAGCGGGACTGGCCTACGAGCAGTACTTT.

This clonotype was seen a handful of times. The chain combines TRBV5-1 with TRBJ2-2; D remains unclear. There are 15 residues in the CDR3. The V gene's germline CDR1 is SGHRS and CDR2 YFSETQ. V was pared by 4 bases and J by 5 bases, with 15 bases between. For the CDR3, the DNA is TGCGCCAGCAGCCGAGGACGAGCAGTAACCGGGGAGCTGTTTTTT. Translated: CASSRGRAVTGELFF.

V is TRBV25-1 and J is TRBJ2-7; D possibly corresponds to TRBD1 (6 bases). V lost 3 bases and J 5 bases, leaving 11 bases between the germline ends. Germline V CDR1 and CDR2: MGHDK, SYGVNS. The CDR3 totals 13 residues. CDR3 in DNA: TGTGCCAGCAGTGACAGGGGACCCCACGAGCAGTACTTC. Translation: CASSDRGPHEQYF.

The gene calls are TRBV4-2 and TRBJ1-2; TRBD1 might be the D (6 bases). CDR1 and CDR2 (germline): LGHNA, YNFKEQ. CDR3 length equals 15 residues. V lost 0 bases and J lost 4, with 12 bases in between. The CDR3 DNA sequence: TGTGCCAGCAGCCAAGATTCCAACAGGGTCTATGGCTACACCTTC. Protein sequence: CASSQDSNRVYGYTF.

This clonotype was counted only a few times. The rearrangement links TRBV12-3 or TRBV12-4 to TRBJ2-3, with TRBD2 matching over 8 bases. The junction had 9 bases not matched to a gene; V was cut back by 5 bases and J by 5 bases. The CDR3 is 15 residues long. The CDR3 spells CASSRGTSEVDTQYF. CDR3 nucleotides: TGTGCCAGCAGTCGGGGGACTAGTGAGGTAGATACGCAGTATTTT.

The chain employs TRBV12-3 or TRBV12-4 and TRBJ2-5, with unresolved D. The CDR3 has 14 amino acids. Trimming pared 5 bases from V and 12 bases from J, leaving 22 bases between. In nucleotides, the CDR3 is TGTGCCAGCAGTCCCCTGGGTAAGGTCGGCTCTAAGTACTTC. Translated: CASSPLGKVGSKYF.

CDR3 DNA sequence: TGCGCCAGCAGCCTCCTACTAGCGGCCAGCGGGAATGAGCAGTTCTTC. It translates to CASSLLLAASGNEQFF. The rearrangement links TRBV5-1 to TRBJ2-1; 8 bases map to TRBD2. Germline CDR1 reads SGHRS; CDR2 reads YFSETQ. CDR3 length: 16 residues. V shed 4 bases and J 7 bases; nucleotides not matched to a gene: 13.

CDR3 loop: CASSSGLAGVTFETQYF. The CDR3 DNA sequence: TGCGCCAGCAGCTCGGGACTAGCGGGAGTGACTTTTGAGACCCAGTACTTC. V is TRBV5-1 and J is TRBJ2-5; 14 bases line up with TRBD2. This CDR3 region has 17 residues. The J segment lost 5 bases and the V segment lost 3 bases, leaving 9 bases of the junction unmatched. CDR1 and CDR2 (germline): SGHRS, YFSETQ.